This TCR beta chain came from a study of T cells expressing NK-cell markers. Study context: The authors derived TCR beta repertoires from sorted CD3+CD56+NKG2C+, CD3+CD56+NKG2C- and CD3+CD56-NKG2C+ T cells. Within the sequenced cohort of eight donors, seven exhibited HCMV seropositivity and one was seronegative.

The TCR beta cDNA came from 5'RACE template switching with UMIs. With the 5' RACE reads reprocessed, TCRdb shows one record per CDR3 protein and no DNA. The sample features roughly 430,000 distinct CDR3 sequences, with 6% to 9.5% in its top ten. Concerning this clonotype itself: Its antigen remains unidentified.

Study results and caveats: These clonotypes, the leaders elsewhere, also led the CD3+CD56-NKG2C+ fraction in several donors.

The origin of this receptor is a woman between 18 and 69 years old in good health. The sample was blood T cells: a sorted CD56 or NKG2C T cell subset, CD4+ or CD8+ T cells, or bulk PBMC T cells (not recorded which).

CDR3 amino acids: CASSLTGGSPETQYF. The V and J genes are TRBV7-3 and TRBJ2-5; as DNA is missing, the TRBD2 call by TCRdb cannot be tested. CDR1 and CDR2 (germline): SGHTA, FQGTGA. This CDR3 spans 15 amino acids.